These 4 T cell receptor beta chains share one sample of origin, sequenced in a study of glioma-infiltrating T cells after dendritic cell vaccination. This table comes from immunoSEQ multiplex PCR, and its TCRdb copy is limited to in-frame clones, with some not included. Of about 82,000 clones listed, 85% to 90% are singletons. The input for sequencing was blood, taken before dendritic cell vaccination. These receptor sequences come from a human donor with glioblastoma.

The genes are TRBV7-3 and TRBJ1-3; maybe TRBD1 (5 bases). Germline assignment: CDR1 SGHTA and CDR2 FQGTGA. The length of the CDR3 is 15 residues. V was trimmed by 0 bases and J by 2 bases, leaving 8 bases between them. CDR3 sequence (DNA): TGTGCCAGCAGCTTAACGGGGGGGACTGGAAACACCATATATTTT. It is translated as CASSLTGGTGNTIYF.

The chain couples TRBV5-4 to TRBJ2-1, with 10 nucleotides matching TRBD2. CDR1 is SGHNT and CDR2 is YYREEE in the germline V gene (reference sequence). With V trimmed by 4 bases and J by 8 bases, 12 bases remained unmatched. This CDR3 comprises 16 residues. The CDR3, as DNA: TGTGCCAGCAGCCCAACTAGCGGGACGCGTCGGGATGAGCAGTTCTTC. Protein product: CASSPTSGTRRDEQFF.

The rearrangement links TRBV7-8 to TRBJ2-7; 11 bases match TRBD2. Germline values: CDR1 SGHVS, CDR2 FQNEAQ. V shed 1 base and J 5 bases; nucleotides not matched to a gene: 10. CDR3 length: 17 amino acids. The CDR3 nucleotides are TGTGCCAGCAGCTTAGGGTTAGCGGGAGGGCCTGAGGACGAGCAGTACTTC. Amino acid sequence: CASSLGLAGGPEDEQYF.

V gene TRBV11-3 combines with J gene TRBJ2-1; D possibly corresponds to TRBD2 (6 bases). Germline values: CDR1 SGHNT, CDR2 YENEEA. Trimming removed 5 bases from V and 9 bases from J, with 26 bases in between. The CDR3 runs to 17 residues. The CDR3 spells CASSPPVGDLGWGEQFF. DNA of the CDR3: TGTGCCAGCAGCCCCCCGGTGGGGGACTTAGGTTGGGGTGAGCAGTTCTTC.